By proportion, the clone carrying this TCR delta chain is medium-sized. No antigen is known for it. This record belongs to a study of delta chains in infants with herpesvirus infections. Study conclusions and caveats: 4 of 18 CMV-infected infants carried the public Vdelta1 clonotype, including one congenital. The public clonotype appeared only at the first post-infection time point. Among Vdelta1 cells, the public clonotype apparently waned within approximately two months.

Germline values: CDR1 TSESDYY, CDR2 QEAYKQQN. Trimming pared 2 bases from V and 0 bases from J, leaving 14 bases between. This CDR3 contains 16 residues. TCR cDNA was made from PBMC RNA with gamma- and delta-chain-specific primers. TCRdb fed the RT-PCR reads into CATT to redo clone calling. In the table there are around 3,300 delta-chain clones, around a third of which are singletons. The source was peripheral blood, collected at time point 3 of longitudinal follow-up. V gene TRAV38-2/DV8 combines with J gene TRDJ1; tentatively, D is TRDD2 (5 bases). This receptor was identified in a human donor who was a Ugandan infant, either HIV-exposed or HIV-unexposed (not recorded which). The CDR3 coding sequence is TGTGCTTATAGGAGAACCCCTACGTCCTACACCGATAAACTCATCTTT. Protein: CAYRRTPTSYTDKLIF.